This TCR beta chain derives from a study of blood T cell repertoires in COVID-19. Overall study: The United States, Italy and Spain provided the acute and convalescent COVID-19 samples. From T cells, B-cell-depleted T cells, or PBMCs came the material, which was cDNA or gDNA.

Libraries were prepared by immunoSEQ multiplex PCR; TCRdb keeps only in-frame clonotypes and omits some of them. The table has under 200,000 clones, around 87% seen once; the top ten hold 3% to 4.5%. Germline CDR1 and CDR2: SGDLS and YYNGEE. This CDR3 spans 14 amino acids. Trimming took 2 bases from V and 3 from J, leaving 12 bases between them. The sample comprised peripheral blood. The genes are TRBV9 and TRBJ2-7, with D maybe TRBD1 (5 bases). The receptor was isolated from a man younger than 30 with active or convalescent COVID-19. The CDR3 here is CASSVQGSLYEQYF. CDR3 nucleotide sequence: TGTGCCAGCAGCGTCCAGGGCTCCCTCTACGAGCAGTACTTC.